This TCR beta chain was captured by sequencing in a study of OX40 agonist ivuxolimab in advanced cancers. Study overall: Every 2 weeks, ivuxolimab was infused into the patients intravenously at between 0.01 and 10 mg/kg.

Clones were read by immunoSEQ multiplex PCR, and TCRdb kept only the in-frame ones, dropping some. Of about 45,000 clones listed, approximately 86% were seen once; the top ten hold 0.38%. Trimming at V came to 5 bases and at J to 4 bases, leaving 7 bases not matched to a gene. CDR3 length: 15 amino acids. Per germline, CDR1 MNHEY and CDR2 SMNVEV (reference sequence). J is TRBJ1-2 and V is TRBV27; 10 bases are a match to TRBD1. The specimen was CD4+ or CD8+ T cells sorted from blood, collected in a trial of the OX40 agonist ivuxolimab. The source is an adult with an advanced solid tumor such as melanoma, head and neck, liver or kidney cancer. The CDR3 nucleotides read TGTGCCAGCAGTCCAGGGACAGGGGATTTCTATGGCTACACCTTC. Protein: CASSPGTGDFYGYTF.